This TCR beta chain originates from a study of identical twins' blood T cells (dated by TCRdb to 2013 to 2014). Broadly, across the study: The approximately twelve libraries, six for the alpha chain and six for the beta chain, yielded roughly 51 million Illumina reads in total. TCR alpha and beta chain repertoires of three pairs of monozygous twins were compared using next-generation sequencing to assess genetic influence on repertoire formation. The investigation overall reported the following: Because the twins were reared together, environmental influences could not be excluded as an explanation for twin similarity. The count of CDR3 clonotypes shared by two donors depended mainly on the product of the two donors' cloneset sizes, and twins did not clearly depart from this trend. Twin pairs were reported to be markedly more alike in V gene usage than unrelated donors were, even when looking at non-selected out-of-frame TCRbeta clonotypes. Among the most abundant TCRbeta clonotypes, every donor shared more CDR3 sequences with her own twin than with unrelated donors. Validation by independent studies was stated to be required for the proposed role of the TCRalpha J segment in MHC recognition during thymic selection.

To prepare the library, 5' RACE was applied. Sequencer: Illumina Genome Analyzer IIx. To prepare the RNA-based TCR cDNA libraries, a previously described protocol was followed, with several modifications. Sample-specific barcodes were introduced on both ends of each TCR cDNA library during cDNA synthesis and amplification to prevent cross-contamination. Concerning the study's data processing: Between about 85,000 and nearly 550,000 clonotypes were identified per individual, with about 2.2 to 3.6 million CDR3-containing reads per library. Reads with improper barcode index combinations were discarded, after which clonesets were built for each library with the MiTCR software. MiTCR filtered or rescued low-quality reads and corrected PCR and sequencing errors when assembling CDR3 clonotypes. Artificial out-of-frame clonotypes were mapped to in-frame sequences, with one indel allowed in the CDR3, and then removed. Similarity in V and J gene usage between donors was calculated as the Jensen-Shannon divergence divided by the mean entropy. Using fastp trimming at Q25 and MiXCR clonotype assembly, TCRdb reanalyzed the public sequencing data and kept in-frame beta chains. Rows are combined by CDR3 protein, so each entry shows the most common genes and DNA. Clone size and V and J calls follow TCRdb, not the original study. This sample holds 350,000 to 400,000 distinct CDR3 sequences; about 28% were observed only once. The ten biggest clones cover approximately 6.6% of the sample.

Its CDR3 holds 17 amino acids, cysteine through phenylalanine. Only CDR3 DNA is held: 51 bases, read in frame from base 1. The trim is 6 bases for V and 6 bases for J, with a gap of 23 bases between the germline ends. With respect to this clonotype: Its antigen is unknown. Qualities for individual bases were not recorded, and no much larger clone is one base off.

Six healthy women forming three monozygous twin pairs were used as donors. Each of the three twin pairs had been raised together, and the twins in each pair were thought likely to have encountered the same infectious agents and vaccines. TCR cDNA libraries were prepared from RNA that was isolated from peripheral blood mononuclear cells. The chain joins TRBV12-3 or TRBV12-4 to TRBJ2-2, and TRBD2 may be the D gene, going by 7 matching bases. The TCR sequence derives from a woman aged 18 to 55 in good health. Input material: PBMCs. The bases are TGTGCCAGCAGCCCAGGGGTAGCGGGTTCGATCGCCGGGGAGCTGTTTTTT. Translated, this gives CASSPGVAGSIAGELFF.